These 12 T cell receptor beta chains came from one sample sequenced in a study of shared clonotypes between healthy human individuals. Terminally differentiated effector memory CD45RA+ cells were left out of the naive CD8 fraction, which was CD45RO-negative and positively selected for CCR7. Profiling relied on immunoSEQ multiplex PCR, and the TCRdb table lists in-frame clones only, not all of them. The table records about 2 million clones, over 85% of them present only once. The source material was naive CD8+ T cells sorted from blood. All receptors come from a man aged 18 to 30 in good health.

The V and J genes are TRBV11-1 and TRBJ2-7; D ambiguous. The CDR3 totals 13 residues. From germline, CDR1 is SGHAT and CDR2 FQDESV (reference sequence). The V end was cut by 4 bases, the J end by 2 bases, with 9 bases between. CDR3 DNA: TGTGCCAGCAGCTCGACGGCAACCTACGAGCAGTACTTC. Translated: CASSSTATYEQYF.

V and J are TRBV7-9 and TRBJ2-7; unclear D gene. Germline V gene lookup returns CDR1 SEHNR and CDR2 FQNEAQ (reference sequence). Trimming shortened V by 5 bases and J by 9 bases, and 11 bases separated the two germline ends. The CDR3 covers 11 residues. The DNA for the CDR3 is TGTGCCAGCAGCGGTGGATGGGGGCAGTACTTC. Encoded protein: CASSGGWGQYF.

The rearrangement joins TRBV4-3 to TRBJ2-1; 10 bases fit TRBD2. V was clipped by 2 bases and J by 7 bases; unmatched bases: 5. There are 15 residues in the CDR3. The germline CDR1 and CDR2 sequences are LGHNA and YSLEER. Here the CDR3 reads CASSQTSGIGNEQFF. The DNA for the CDR3 is TGCGCCAGCAGCCAAACTAGCGGGATAGGTAATGAGCAGTTCTTC.

This chain connects TRBV11-2 to TRBJ1-2, with a possible D match to TRBD1 (5 bases). CDR3 length: 16 amino acids. Per germline, CDR1 SGHAT and CDR2 FQNNGV. Trimming removed 0 bases at V and 4 bases at J, with 15 bases between. The CDR3 nucleotides are TGTGCCAGCAGCTTAGATCCCCAGGGAGGAGGCTATGGCTACACCTTC. Its translation is CASSLDPQGGGYGYTF.

The chain couples TRBV5-1 to TRBJ2-7; tentative D call: TRBD1 (5 bases). Germline CDR1 is SGHRS and CDR2 is YFSETQ. V shed 2 bases and J shed 3 bases, with 9 bases lying between them. CDR3 length: 13 amino acids. The CDR3 DNA is TGCGCCAGCAGCTTAAGACAGAACTACGAGCAGTACTTC. Amino acid sequence: CASSLRQNYEQYF.

This chain uses TRBV10-1 with TRBJ1-1, with D perhaps TRBD1 (5 bases). The CDR3 has 12 residues. V was pared by 6 bases and J by 5 bases, with 10 bases between. CDR1 and CDR2 from the germline V gene are WNHNN and SYGVQD (reference sequence). In nucleotides, the CDR3 is TGCGCCAGCAGCGGGGAGGGGACTGAAGCTTTCTTT. Protein product: CASSGEGTEAFF.

This clone came up once. The chain links TRBV15 to TRBJ1-4; TRBD1 matches 7 bases. This CDR3 has 13 residues. Germline V gene lookup returns CDR1 LNHNV and CDR2 YYDKDF (reference sequence). With 0 bases clipped from V and 12 bases from J, the junction kept 4 bases outside the gene matches. Here the CDR3 reads CATSRDQGGELFF. The CDR3 DNA sequence: TGTGCCACCAGCAGAGATCAGGGGGGAGAACTGTTTTTT.

The chain links TRBV27 to TRBJ2-3; no definite D call. Trimming cost V 4 bases and J 2 bases, with 13 bases left between them. The germline gives CDR1 MNHEY, CDR2 SMNVEV (reference sequence). The CDR3 is made up of 15 amino acids. DNA of the CDR3: TGTGCCAGCAGTTCCCAAACTACCCTCACAGATACGCAGTATTTT. Protein: CASSSQTTLTDTQYF.

This chain connects TRBV11-2 to TRBJ2-7, with D hard to call. This CDR3 is built from 14 residues. V was pared by 5 bases and J by 0 bases, with 11 bases between. From germline, CDR1 is SGHAT and CDR2 FQNNGV. CDR3 protein: CASSQFSDSYEQYF. The CDR3 nucleotides read TGTGCCAGCAGCCAATTCTCGGACTCCTACGAGCAGTACTTC. Together with reference TRBV11-2 and TRBJ2-7, the CDR3 gives the full variable domain: EAGVAQSPRYKIIEKRQSVAFWCNPISGHATLYWYQQILGQGPKLLIQFQNNGVVDDSQLPKDRFSAERLKGVDSTLKIQPAKLEDSAVYLCASSQFSDSYEQYFGPGTRLTVT.

Concerning this clone: The same CDR3 arises from other DNA sequences in this sample as well. The chain uses TRBV7-3 and TRBJ2-3, with 8 positions matching TRBD1. V was pared by 5 bases and J by 2 bases, with 3 bases of the junction left unmatched. The CDR3 is 14 amino acids. Germline CDR1 SGHTA, CDR2 FQGTGA. This CDR3 is CASSPTGDTDTQYF. The CDR3 DNA reads as TGTGCCAGCAGCCCGACAGGGGACACAGATACGCAGTATTTT.

The chain couples TRBV30 to TRBJ2-1; 7 bases map to TRBD1. The CDR3 has 15 amino acids. Germline V CDR1 and CDR2: GTSNPN, SVGIG (reference sequence). V lost 5 bases and J lost 4; bases outside the gene matches: 11. In DNA, the CDR3 is TGTGCCTGGGAATCCGGGACAGCCCTTTACAATGAGCAGTTCTTC. This gives the protein CAWESGTALYNEQFF. Complete variable domain (other parts from reference TRBV30 and TRBJ2-1): SQTIHQWPATLVQPVGSPLSLECTVEGTSNPNLYWYRQAAGRGLQLLFYSVGIGQISSEVPQNLSASRPQDRQFILSSKKLLLSDSGFYLCAWESGTALYNEQFFGPGTRLTVL.

V is TRBV6-5 and J is TRBJ2-1; D gene uncertain. This CDR3 contains 13 residues. CDR1 is MNHEY and CDR2 is SVGAGI in the germline V gene. Trimming took off 0 bases at V and 10 bases at J, with 10 bases between the two ends. This chain's CDR3 is CASSYSLGLEQFF. CDR3 in DNA: TGTGCCAGCAGTTACTCGCTCGGGCTCGAGCAGTTCTTC.